This record concerns one T cell receptor (beta chain) sequence. What it recognizes is unknown. Produced via immunoSEQ multiplex PCR; TCRdb's table is partial and in-frame only. The sample yields under 55,000 clones, roughly three quarters seen once. The data were taken from a study of vaccination effects on CD4 cells after COVID-19. General study results and limits: Missing from the study were early post-infection timepoints, and its convalescent patients were few.

Within the ViraFEST assay, antigen-specific CD4+ T cells underwent expansion with viral peptide pools prior to sequencing. A 10-day culture period preceded the isolation of CD4+ T cells. In the vaccine recipients, nucleocapsid antibodies were negative and there was no prior SARS-CoV-2 infection. Culturing of a few million PBMC per well took place with about 9 IU/ml IL-2 and around 10 ug/ml peptides. Source: CD4+ T cells from PBMCs cultured with HCoV-OC43 spike peptides, taken before COVID-19 vaccination. Regarding subset: HCoV-OC43 spike overlapping peptide pool stimulation. The clonotype comes from a human donor who received a COVID-19 vaccine.

The CDR3: CASSRVRKGTSEPYGYTF. The CDR3 region has the DNA TGTGCCAGCAGCCGTGTCCGGAAAGGGACGTCAGAGCCCTATGGCTACACCTTC. The J gene is TRBJ1-2, the V gene TRBV7-3; weak D call: TRBD1 (5 bases). Germline assignment: CDR1 SGHTA and CDR2 FQGTGA. V was shortened by 5 bases and J by 4 bases, with 26 bases between the two germline ends. The CDR3 runs to 18 residues.